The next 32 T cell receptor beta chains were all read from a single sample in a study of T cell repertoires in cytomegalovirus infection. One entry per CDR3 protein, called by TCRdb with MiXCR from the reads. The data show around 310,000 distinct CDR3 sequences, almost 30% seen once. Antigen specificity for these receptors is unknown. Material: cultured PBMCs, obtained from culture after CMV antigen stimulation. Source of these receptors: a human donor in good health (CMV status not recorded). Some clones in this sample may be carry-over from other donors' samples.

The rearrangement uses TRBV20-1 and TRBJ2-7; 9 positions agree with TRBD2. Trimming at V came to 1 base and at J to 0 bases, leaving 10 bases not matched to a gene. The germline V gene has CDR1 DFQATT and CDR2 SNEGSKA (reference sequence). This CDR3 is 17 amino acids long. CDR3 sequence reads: CSARAPSGTRSSYEQYF. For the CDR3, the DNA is TGCAGTGCTAGAGCGCCTAGCGGGACCCGTAGCTCCTACGAGCAGTACTTC.

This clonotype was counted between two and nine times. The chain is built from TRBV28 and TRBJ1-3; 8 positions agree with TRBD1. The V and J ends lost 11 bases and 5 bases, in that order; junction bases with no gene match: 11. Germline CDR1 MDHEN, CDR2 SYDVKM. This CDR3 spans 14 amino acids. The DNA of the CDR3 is TGTGCCGCCAACTCCGGGACAGGCCGAAACACCATATATTTT. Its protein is CAANSGTGRNTIYF.

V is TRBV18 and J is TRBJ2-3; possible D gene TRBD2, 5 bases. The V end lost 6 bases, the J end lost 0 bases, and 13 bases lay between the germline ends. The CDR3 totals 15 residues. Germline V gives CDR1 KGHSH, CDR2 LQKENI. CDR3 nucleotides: TGTGCCAGCTCGCCGGGCCAGCGGAGCACAGATACGCAGTATTTT. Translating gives CASSPGQRSTDTQYF.

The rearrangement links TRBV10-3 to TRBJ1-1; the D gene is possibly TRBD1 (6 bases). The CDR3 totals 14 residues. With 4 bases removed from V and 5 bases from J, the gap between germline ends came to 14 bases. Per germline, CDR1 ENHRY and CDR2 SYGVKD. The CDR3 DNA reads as TGTGCCATCAGTGGAGACAGGTACGAGACTGAAGCTTTCTTT. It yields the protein CAISGDRYETEAFF.

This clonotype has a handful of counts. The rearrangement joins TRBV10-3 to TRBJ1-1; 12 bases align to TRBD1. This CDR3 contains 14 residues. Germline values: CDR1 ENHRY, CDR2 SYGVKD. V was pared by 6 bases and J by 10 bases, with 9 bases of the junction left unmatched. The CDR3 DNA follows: TGTGCCATCAGCCACCGTGGGACAGGGGGCCGAGCTTTCTTT. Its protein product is CAISHRGTGGRAFF.

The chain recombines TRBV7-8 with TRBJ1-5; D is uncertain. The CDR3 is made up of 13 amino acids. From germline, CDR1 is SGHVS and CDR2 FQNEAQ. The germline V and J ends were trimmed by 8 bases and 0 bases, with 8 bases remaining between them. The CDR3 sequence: CASGSYSNQPQHF. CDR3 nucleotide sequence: TGTGCCAGCGGCTCTTATAGCAATCAGCCCCAGCATTTT.

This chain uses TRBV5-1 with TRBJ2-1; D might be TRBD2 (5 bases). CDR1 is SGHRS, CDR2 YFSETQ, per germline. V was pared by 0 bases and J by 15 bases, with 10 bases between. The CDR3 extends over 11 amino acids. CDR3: CASSLAEEAFF. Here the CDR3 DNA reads TGCGCCAGCAGCTTGGCAGAGGAGGCGTTCTTC.

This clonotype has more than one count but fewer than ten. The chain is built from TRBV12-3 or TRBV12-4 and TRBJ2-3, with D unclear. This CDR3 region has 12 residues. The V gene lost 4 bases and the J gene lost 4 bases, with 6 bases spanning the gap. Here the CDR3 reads CASSSVADTQYF. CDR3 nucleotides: TGTGCCAGCAGTTCGGTCGCAGATACGCAGTATTTT.

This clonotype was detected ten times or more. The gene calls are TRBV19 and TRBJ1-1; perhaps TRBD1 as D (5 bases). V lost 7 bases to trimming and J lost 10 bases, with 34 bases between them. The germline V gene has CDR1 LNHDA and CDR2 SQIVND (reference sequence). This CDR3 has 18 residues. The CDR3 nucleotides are TGTGCCAGTATCTCCGCCGGGGGGGGACTCACCGGGACCTGGGGAGCTTTCTTT. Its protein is CASISAGGGLTGTWGAFF.

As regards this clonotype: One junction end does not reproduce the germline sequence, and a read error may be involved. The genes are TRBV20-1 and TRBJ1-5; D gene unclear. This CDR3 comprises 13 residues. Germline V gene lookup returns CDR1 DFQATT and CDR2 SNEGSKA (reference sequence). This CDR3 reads CSASDPLKQPQHF. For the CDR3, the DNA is TGCAGTGCTAGTGACCCCCTTAAACAGCCGCAGCATTTT.

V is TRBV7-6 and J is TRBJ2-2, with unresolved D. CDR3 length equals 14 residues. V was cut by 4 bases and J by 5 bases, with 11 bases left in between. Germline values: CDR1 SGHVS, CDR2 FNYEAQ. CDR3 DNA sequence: TGTGCCAGCAGCTCCGTGTCTAGAACCGGGGAGCTGTTTTTT. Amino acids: CASSSVSRTGELFF.

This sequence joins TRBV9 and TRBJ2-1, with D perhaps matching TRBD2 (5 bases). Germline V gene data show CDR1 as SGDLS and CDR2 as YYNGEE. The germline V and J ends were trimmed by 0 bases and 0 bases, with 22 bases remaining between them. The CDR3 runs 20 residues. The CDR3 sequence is CASSVEGVDTPLSSYNEQFF. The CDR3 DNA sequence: TGTGCCAGCAGCGTAGAGGGAGTTGACACCCCCCTAAGCTCCTACAATGAGCAGTTCTTC.

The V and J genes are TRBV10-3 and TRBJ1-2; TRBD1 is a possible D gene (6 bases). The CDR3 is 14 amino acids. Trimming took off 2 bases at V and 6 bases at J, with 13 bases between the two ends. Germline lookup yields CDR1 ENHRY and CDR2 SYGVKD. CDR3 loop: CAISEMGGVNGYTF. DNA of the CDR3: TGTGCCATCAGTGAGATGGGGGGCGTTAATGGCTACACCTTC.

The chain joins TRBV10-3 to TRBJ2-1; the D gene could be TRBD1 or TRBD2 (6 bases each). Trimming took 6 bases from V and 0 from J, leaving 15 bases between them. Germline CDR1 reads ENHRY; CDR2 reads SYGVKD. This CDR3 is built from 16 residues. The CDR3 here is CAIRGAGRSSYNEQFF. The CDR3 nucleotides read TGTGCCATCAGGGGGGCAGGGAGGAGCTCCTACAATGAGCAGTTCTTC.

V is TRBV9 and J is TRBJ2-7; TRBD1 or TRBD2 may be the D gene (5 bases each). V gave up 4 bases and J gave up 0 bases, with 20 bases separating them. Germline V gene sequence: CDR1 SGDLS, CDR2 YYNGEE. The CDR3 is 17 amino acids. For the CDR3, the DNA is TGTGCCAGCAGCCCCGCCTTGGGGACCGAGAGCTCCTACGAGCAGTACTTC. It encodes CASSPALGTESSYEQYF.

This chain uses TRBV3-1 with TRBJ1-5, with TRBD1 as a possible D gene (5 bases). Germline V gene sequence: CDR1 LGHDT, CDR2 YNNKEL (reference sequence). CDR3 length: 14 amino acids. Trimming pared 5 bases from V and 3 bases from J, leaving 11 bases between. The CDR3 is CASSNRGDNQPQHF. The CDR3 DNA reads TGTGCCAGCAGCAACCGAGGGGACAATCAGCCCCAGCATTTT.

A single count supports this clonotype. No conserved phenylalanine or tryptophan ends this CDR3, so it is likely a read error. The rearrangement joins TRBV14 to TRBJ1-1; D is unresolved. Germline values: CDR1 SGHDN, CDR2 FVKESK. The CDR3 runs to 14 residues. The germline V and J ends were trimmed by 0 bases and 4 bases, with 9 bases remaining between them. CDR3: CASSQDGEGTEAFI. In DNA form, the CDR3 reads TGTGCCAGCAGCCAAGATGGGGAGGGCACTGAAGCTTTCATT.

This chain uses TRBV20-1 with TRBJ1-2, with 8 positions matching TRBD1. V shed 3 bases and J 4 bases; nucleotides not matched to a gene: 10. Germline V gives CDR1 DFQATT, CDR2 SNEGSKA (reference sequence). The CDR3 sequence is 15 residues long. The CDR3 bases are TGCAGTGCTAGCCCTACCGGACAGGGAATCTATGGCTACACCTTC. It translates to CSASPTGQGIYGYTF.

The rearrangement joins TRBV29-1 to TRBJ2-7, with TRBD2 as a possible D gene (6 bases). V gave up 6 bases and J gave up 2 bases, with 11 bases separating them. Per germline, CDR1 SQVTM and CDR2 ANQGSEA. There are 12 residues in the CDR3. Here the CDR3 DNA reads TGCAGCGTATCTTGGGGGGCCTACGAGCAGTACTTC. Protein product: CSVSWGAYEQYF.

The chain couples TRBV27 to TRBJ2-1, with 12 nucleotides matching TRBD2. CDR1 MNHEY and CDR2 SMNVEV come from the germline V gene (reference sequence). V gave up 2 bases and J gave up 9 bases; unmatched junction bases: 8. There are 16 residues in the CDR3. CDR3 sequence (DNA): TGTGCCAGCAGTTTACCTCTAGCGGGGGGGCGATTTGAGCAGTTCTTC. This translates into CASSLPLAGGRFEQFF.

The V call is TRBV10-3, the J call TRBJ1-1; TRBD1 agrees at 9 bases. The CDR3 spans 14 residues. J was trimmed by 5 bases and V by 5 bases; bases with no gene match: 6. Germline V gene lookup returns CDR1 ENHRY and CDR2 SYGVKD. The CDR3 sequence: CAISPGQGMTEAFF. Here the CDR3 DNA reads TGTGCCATCAGTCCGGGACAGGGAATGACTGAAGCTTTCTTT.

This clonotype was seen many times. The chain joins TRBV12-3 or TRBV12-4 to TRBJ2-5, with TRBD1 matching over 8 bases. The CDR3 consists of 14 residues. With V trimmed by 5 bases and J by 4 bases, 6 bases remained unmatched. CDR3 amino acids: CASSEDRVGETQYF. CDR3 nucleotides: TGTGCCAGCAGTGAGGACAGGGTTGGAGAGACCCAGTACTTC.

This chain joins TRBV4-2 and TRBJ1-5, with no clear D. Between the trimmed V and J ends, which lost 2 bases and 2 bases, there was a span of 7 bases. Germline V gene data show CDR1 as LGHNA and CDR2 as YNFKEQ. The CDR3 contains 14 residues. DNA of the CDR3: TGTGCCAGCAGCCAAAGGGTCGGCAATCAGCCCCAGCATTTT. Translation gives CASSQRVGNQPQHF.

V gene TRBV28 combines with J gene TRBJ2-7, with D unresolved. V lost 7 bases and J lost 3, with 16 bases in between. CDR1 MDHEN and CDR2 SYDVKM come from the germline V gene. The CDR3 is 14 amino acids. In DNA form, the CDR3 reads TGTGCCAGCAATTGGGCAACGGCCTTCTACGAGCAGTACTTC. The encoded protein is CASNWATAFYEQYF. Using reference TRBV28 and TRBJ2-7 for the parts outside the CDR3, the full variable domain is DVKVTQSSRYLVKRTGEKVFLECVQDMDHENMFWYRQDPGLGLRLIYFSYDVKMKEKGDIPEGYSVSREKKERFSLILESASTNQTSMYLCASNWATAFYEQYFGPGTRLTVT.

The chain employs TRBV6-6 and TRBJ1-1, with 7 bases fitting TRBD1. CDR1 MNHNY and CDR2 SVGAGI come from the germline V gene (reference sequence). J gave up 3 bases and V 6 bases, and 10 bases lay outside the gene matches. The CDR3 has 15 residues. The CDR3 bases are TGTGCCAGCAGCTCCCCCGACAGGGAAGACACTGAAGCTTTCTTT. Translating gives CASSSPDREDTEAFF.

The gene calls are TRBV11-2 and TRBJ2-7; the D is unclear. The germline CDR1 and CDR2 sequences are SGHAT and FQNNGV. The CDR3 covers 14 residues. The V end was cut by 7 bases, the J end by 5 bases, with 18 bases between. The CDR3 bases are TGTGCCAGCACCTTCGGTCCAGGTCCGGACGAGCAGTACTTC. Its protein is CASTFGPGPDEQYF.

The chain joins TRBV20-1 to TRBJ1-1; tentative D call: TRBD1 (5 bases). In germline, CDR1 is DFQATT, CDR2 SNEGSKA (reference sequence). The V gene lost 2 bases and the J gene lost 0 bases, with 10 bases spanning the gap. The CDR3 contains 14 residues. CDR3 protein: CSARPGKLNTEAFF. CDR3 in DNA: TGCAGTGCTAGACCAGGGAAGCTGAACACTGAAGCTTTCTTT.

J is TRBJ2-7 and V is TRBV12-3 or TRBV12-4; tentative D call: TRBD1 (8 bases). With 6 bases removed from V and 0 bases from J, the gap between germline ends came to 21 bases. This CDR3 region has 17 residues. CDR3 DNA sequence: TGTGCCAGCAGGACAGGGGACTACCCCCTAAGCTCCTACGAGCAGTACTTC. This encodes CASRTGDYPLSSYEQYF.

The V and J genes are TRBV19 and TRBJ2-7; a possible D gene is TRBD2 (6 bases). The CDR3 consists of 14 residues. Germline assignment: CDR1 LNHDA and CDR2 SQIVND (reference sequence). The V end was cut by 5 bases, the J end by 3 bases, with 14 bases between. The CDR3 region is CASSAPGLDYEQYF. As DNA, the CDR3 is TGTGCCAGTAGTGCGCCGGGACTGGACTACGAGCAGTACTTC. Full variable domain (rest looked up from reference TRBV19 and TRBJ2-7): DGGITQSPKYLFRKEGQNVTLSCEQNLNHDAMYWYRQDPGQGLRLIYYSQIVNDFQKGDIAEGYSVSREKKESFPLTVTSAQKNPTAFYLCASSAPGLDYEQYFGPGTRLTVT.

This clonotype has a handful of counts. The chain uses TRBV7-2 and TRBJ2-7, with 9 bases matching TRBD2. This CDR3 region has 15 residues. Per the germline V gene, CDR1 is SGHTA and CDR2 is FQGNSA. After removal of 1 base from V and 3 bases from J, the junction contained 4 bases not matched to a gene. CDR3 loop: CASSLDASGIYEQYF. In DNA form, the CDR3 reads TGTGCCAGCAGCTTAGATGCTAGCGGGATCTACGAGCAGTACTTC.

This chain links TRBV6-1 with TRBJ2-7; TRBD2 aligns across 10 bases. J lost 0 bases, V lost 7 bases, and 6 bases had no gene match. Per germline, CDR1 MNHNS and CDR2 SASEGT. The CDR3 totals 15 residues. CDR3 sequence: CASIVAGGTSYEQYF. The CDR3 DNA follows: TGTGCCAGCATCGTAGCGGGAGGCACCTCCTACGAGCAGTACTTC.

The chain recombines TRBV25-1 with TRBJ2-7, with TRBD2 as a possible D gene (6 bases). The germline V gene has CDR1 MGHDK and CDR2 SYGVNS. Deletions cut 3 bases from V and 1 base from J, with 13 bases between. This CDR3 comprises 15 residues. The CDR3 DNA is TGTGCCAGCAGTGAGTTCAGCGGGCGGTCCTACGAGCAGTACTTC. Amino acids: CASSEFSGRSYEQYF.